A single sample gave rise to the 15 T cell receptor beta chains below, sequenced in a study of cytomegalovirus exposure and HLA in healthy donors. PCR involved 60 Vbeta and 13 Jbeta primers. Profiled with immunoSEQ multiplex PCR; TCRdb holds only in-frame clones, not every one. The sample consists of 150,000 to 200,000 clones, around 85% of them appearing once. The sample taken for sequencing was PBMCs. The receptor source for this set is a man aged 45-65 years in good health and CMV-seropositive.

The chain uses TRBV6-1 and TRBJ2-7, with TRBD1 identical over 12 bases. Germline V gene lookup returns CDR1 MNHNS and CDR2 SASEGT. This CDR3 comprises 15 residues. V was clipped by 7 bases and J by 7 bases; unmatched bases: 11. The CDR3 loop is CASTSPGQGAREQYF. DNA for the CDR3: TGTGCCAGCACCTCCCCGGGACAGGGGGCGAGGGAGCAGTACTTC.

The CDR3 here is CASSEDYPGNEQFF. CDR3 coding DNA: TGTGCCAGCAGTGAAGACTATCCCGGCAATGAGCAGTTCTTC. The V and J genes are TRBV2 and TRBJ2-1; no reliable D call. This CDR3 has 14 residues. V lost 1 base and J 6 bases, leaving 10 bases between the germline ends. From germline, CDR1 is SNHLY and CDR2 FYNNEI.

The chain combines TRBV5-1 with TRBJ2-5, with D possibly being TRBD2 (5 bases). Per germline, CDR1 SGHRS and CDR2 YFSETQ. The CDR3 runs 14 residues. Trimming took off 6 bases at V and 2 bases at J, with 14 bases between the two ends. Written as DNA, the CDR3 is TGCGCCAGCACCCCGAGGGCATCACAAGAGACCCAGTACTTC. Translation: CASTPRASQETQYF.

The chain employs TRBV27 and TRBJ2-2; 7 positions match TRBD1. The CDR3 has 15 residues. Germline assignment: CDR1 MNHEY and CDR2 SMNVEV (reference sequence). J gave up 7 bases and V 3 bases, and 8 bases lay outside the gene matches. CDR3 bases: TGTGCCAGCAGTTTCGACAGGGACCGGATCGGGGAGCTGTTTTTT. Protein: CASSFDRDRIGELFF.

The chain carries TRBV6-1 and TRBJ1-5; 9 bases match TRBD1. CDR1 is MNHNS, CDR2 SASEGT, per germline. With V trimmed by 7 bases and J by 7 bases, 11 bases remained unmatched. There are 15 residues in the CDR3. In DNA form, the CDR3 reads TGTGCCAGCACTGTTCAGGGACAGGGAAGGCAGCCCCAGCATTTT. Its protein product is CASTVQGQGRQPQHF.

The V call is TRBV2, the J call TRBJ2-7; TRBD1 matches at 9 bases. Trimming removed 9 bases from V and 3 bases from J; junction bases left unmatched: 12. The V gene's germline CDR1 is SNHLY and CDR2 FYNNEI. The CDR3 is made up of 15 amino acids. CDR3 in DNA: TGTGCCAGTTTTTCCGGGACAGGGTCTTACTACGAGCAGTACTTC. As protein: CASFSGTGSYYEQYF.

The chain is built from TRBV7-9 and TRBJ2-4; 16 bases are a match to TRBD2. Germline V lookup: CDR1 SEHNR, CDR2 FQNEAQ (reference sequence). The V gene end was trimmed by 5 bases and the J gene end by 9 bases; junction bases not matched to a gene: 7. CDR3 size: 16 residues. CDR3 loop: CASSPQGTSGGGIQYF. CDR3 bases: TGTGCCAGCAGCCCCCAAGGGACTAGCGGGGGGGGCATTCAGTACTTC.

This chain links TRBV28 with TRBJ2-5; a weak D match, TRBD1 (7 bases). Trimming cost V 2 bases and J 7 bases, with 23 bases left between them. Per the germline V gene, CDR1 is MDHEN and CDR2 is SYDVKM. This CDR3 is built from 17 residues. CDR3 nucleotides: TGTGCCAGCAGTTTAAGGAGGGGGACAGCAATTGGGGGGACCCAGTACTTC. It translates to CASSLRRGTAIGGTQYF.

The rearrangement joins TRBV10-2 to TRBJ2-7; TRBD2 matches 8 bases. Germline CDR1 and CDR2: WSHSY and SAAADI. This CDR3 comprises 17 residues. V was clipped by 2 bases and J by 3 bases; unmatched bases: 12. For the CDR3, the DNA is TGCGCCAGCAGTGAGACCCCGGGAGGGAGAAGAGGCTACGAGCAGTACTTC. It specifies CASSETPGGRRGYEQYF.

The chain uses TRBV11-2 and TRBJ2-2; 9 bases fit TRBD1. The germline CDR1 and CDR2 sequences are SGHAT and FQNNGV. V dropped 5 bases and J dropped 7; count of bases not matched to a gene: 8. This CDR3 is built from 15 residues. The CDR3: CASSPRQGVNGELFF. The CDR3, as DNA: TGTGCCAGCAGCCCGCGACAGGGGGTCAACGGGGAGCTGTTTTTT.

The J gene is TRBJ1-1, the V gene TRBV19, with a tentative D call TRBD1 (6 bases). V was trimmed by 5 bases and J by 8 bases, leaving 9 bases between them. CDR3 length: 11 residues. Germline V CDR1 and CDR2: LNHDA, SQIVND (reference sequence). The chain's CDR3 is CASSLRGEAFF. The CDR3 bases are TGTGCCAGTAGTCTCAGGGGAGAAGCTTTCTTT.

This clone was detected only once. The V gene is TRBV2, the J gene TRBJ1-3; possibly TRBD1 for D (6 bases). The CDR3 has 15 residues. V shed 4 bases and J shed 4 bases, with 14 bases lying between them. Germline assignment: CDR1 SNHLY and CDR2 FYNNEI. The CDR3 coding sequence is TGTGCCAGCAGTGCATCGGGGGGCGCGGGAAACACCATATATTTT. It yields the protein CASSASGGAGNTIYF. The whole variable domain, remainder taken from reference TRBV2 and TRBJ1-3, is EPEVTQTPSHQVTQMGQEVILRCVPISNHLYFYWYRQILGQKVEFLVSFYNNEISEKSEIFDDQFSVERPDGSNFTLKIRSTKLEDSAMYFCASSASGGAGNTIYFGEGSWLTVV.

The CDR3 coding sequence is TGTGCCAGCTCACCACCGGCCCTAGCGGGGGGCAATGAGCAGTTCTTC. Residues: CASSPPALAGGNEQFF. The genes are TRBV18 and TRBJ2-1; 11 bases are shared with TRBD2. Germline trimming cut 0 bases from V and 6 bases from J; bases unmatched to any gene: 4. CDR3 size: 16 residues. Germline CDR1 is KGHSH and CDR2 is LQKENI.

The chain links TRBV7-2 to TRBJ1-2; 8 nucleotides line up with TRBD1. V trimming: 5 bases; J trimming: 4 bases; junction bases outside the gene matches: 9. This CDR3 is 15 amino acids long. Per the germline V gene, CDR1 is SGHTA and CDR2 is FQGNSA. The CDR3 reads CASSPRTGNFYGYTF. CDR3 DNA: TGTGCCAGCAGCCCGAGGACAGGGAACTTCTATGGCTACACCTTC.

V and J are TRBV19 and TRBJ2-7; TRBD1 matches 10 bases. Germline CDR1 LNHDA, CDR2 SQIVND (reference sequence). The CDR3 covers 15 residues. Trimming at V came to 5 bases and at J to 2 bases, leaving 6 bases not matched to a gene. The CDR3 sequence: CASSWGTGDPYEQYF. CDR3 bases: TGTGCCAGTAGTTGGGGGACAGGGGACCCCTACGAGCAGTACTTC.